This T cell receptor (beta chain) was captured by sequencing in a study of CD8+CD57+ T cells in acquired aplastic anemia. Regarding the study as a whole: It was found that almost 30 CD8+ CDR3 sequences were shared between patients and controls.

About this clonotype: Its antigen is unknown. A read error may produce the germline difference seen at one junction end.

In germline, CDR1 is MGHDK, CDR2 SYGVNS. CDR3 size: 16 residues. Researchers used genomic DNA as the template to profile TCR beta VDJ and CDR3. TCRdb ran MiXCR on the reads and lists one entry per CDR3 protein. The sample shows roughly 200,000 distinct CDR3 sequences, 61% of them seen only once. The V gene is TRBV25-1, the J gene TRBJ2-3; perhaps TRBD2 as D (6 bases). Sequenced input: sorted CD4+, CD8+, or CD8+CD57+ T cells (not recorded which) from PBMCs. This TCR derives from a human donor in good health. The CDR3: CASSSSLTSAADTQYF. The DNA of the CDR3 is TGCGCCAGCAGCTCAAGCTTGACTAGTGCAGCAGATACGCAGTATTTT.